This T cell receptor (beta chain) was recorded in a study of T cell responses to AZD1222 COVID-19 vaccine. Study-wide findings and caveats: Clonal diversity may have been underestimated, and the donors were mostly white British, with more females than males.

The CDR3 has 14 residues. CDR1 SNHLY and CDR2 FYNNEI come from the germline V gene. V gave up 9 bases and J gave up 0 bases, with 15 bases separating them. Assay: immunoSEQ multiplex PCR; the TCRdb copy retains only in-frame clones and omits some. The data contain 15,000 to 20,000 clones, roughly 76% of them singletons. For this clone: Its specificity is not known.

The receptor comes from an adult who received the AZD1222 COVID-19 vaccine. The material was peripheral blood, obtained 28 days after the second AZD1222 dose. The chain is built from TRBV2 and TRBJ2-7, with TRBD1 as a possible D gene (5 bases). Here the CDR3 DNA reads TGTGCCAGTGCCGACAGCTACTACTCCTACGAGCAGTACTTC. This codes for CASADSYYSYEQYF.